This T cell receptor (beta chain) is from a study of blood T cell repertoires in COVID-19. About the research overall: Sources were T cells, B-cell-depleted T cells, or PBMCs; the material itself was cDNA or gDNA.

Assay used: immunoSEQ multiplex PCR; TCRdb lists only in-frame clones, some missing. The repertoire holds 20,000 to 25,000 clones, with 80% as singletons. The source is a man aged 55-75 years with active COVID-19. Specimen: peripheral blood.

The CDR3: CASGVQETQYF. CDR3 sequence (DNA): TGTGCCAGCGGAGTTCAAGAGACCCAGTACTTC. The rearrangement uses TRBV11-3 and TRBJ2-5; no clear D gene. The CDR3 runs to 11 residues. From germline, CDR1 is SGHNT and CDR2 YENEEA. Trimming shortened V by 8 bases and J by 2 bases, and 6 bases separated the two germline ends.